The 31 T cell receptor beta chains below were found in one sample sequenced in a study of CD8 T cells in Susac syndrome. With random hexamers, reverse transcription was performed on roughly 0.5 to 1 ug of RNA. TCRdb independently ran MiXCR on the immunoSEQ multiplex PCR reads; one entry per CDR3 protein. In the table there are about 240,000 distinct CDR3 sequences, 90% to 96% of which are singletons. Material: CD4+ T cells from PBMCs. The receptors stem from a human donor with Susac syndrome.

Worth noting for this clonotype: At one end the junction does not follow the germline gene, possibly because of a read error. The V and J genes are TRBV3-1 and TRBJ2-1; D call uncertain. Looked up from germline, CDR1 is LGHDT and CDR2 is YNNKEL (reference sequence). This CDR3 is built from 12 residues. CDR3 coding DNA: TGTGCCAGCAGCCAAGATGTGCGAACCCCCTCCTTC. It encodes CASSQDVRTPSF.

V and J are TRBV14 and TRBJ1-2; D unclear. V was pared by 7 bases and J by 0 bases, with 21 bases between. The CDR3 is 17 residues long. Germline CDR1 reads SGHDN; CDR2 reads FVKESK. The CDR3 protein is CASTLLVGTLTNYGYTF. CDR3 nucleotide sequence: TGTGCCAGCACCCTACTCGTTGGCACATTGACTAACTATGGCTACACCTTC.

The chain joins TRBV7-2 to TRBJ2-5, with 11 bases identical to TRBD2. Germline V gene lookup returns CDR1 SGHTA and CDR2 FQGNSA. V shed 7 bases and J 6 bases; nucleotides not matched to a gene: 10. CDR3 length equals 15 residues. The CDR3 is CASILIAGGMKTQYF. The CDR3 bases are TGTGCCAGCATTCTTATAGCGGGAGGGATGAAGACCCAGTACTTC.

The gene calls are TRBV5-1 and TRBJ2-1, with 10 bases that match TRBD2. Trimming took 4 bases from V and 6 from J; bases not matched to a gene: 13. The CDR3 length is 17 residues. Per the germline V gene, CDR1 is SGHRS and CDR2 is YFSETQ. CDR3 coding DNA: TGCGCCAGCAGCGCCCGGGGTAGCGGGAGGACGGTCAATGAGCAGTTCTTC. Translation: CASSARGSGRTVNEQFF.

The V and J genes are TRBV20-1 and TRBJ2-3; 8 bases are shared with TRBD2. CDR1 DFQATT and CDR2 SNEGSKA come from the germline V gene (reference sequence). There are 17 residues in the CDR3. The V and J ends lost 3 bases and 0 bases, in that order; junction bases with no gene match: 11. The CDR3 is CSASISGIYVSTDTQYF. CDR3 nucleotides: TGCAGTGCTAGCATTAGCGGGATCTACGTTAGCACAGATACGCAGTATTTT.

The chain links TRBV7-9 to TRBJ2-2; D perhaps matches TRBD1 (6 bases). V was clipped by 3 bases and J by 3 bases, with 14 bases between them. The germline gives CDR1 SEHNR, CDR2 FQNEAQ (reference sequence). The CDR3 length is 16 residues. The CDR3 spells CASSLLSGVDTGELFF. The CDR3 DNA sequence: TGTGCCAGCAGCTTGTTATCAGGGGTCGACACCGGGGAGCTGTTTTTT.

The chain has TRBV28 and TRBJ2-7; TRBD2 matches at 11 bases. With V trimmed by 4 bases and J by 3 bases, 8 bases remained unmatched. CDR3 length equals 16 residues. The germline V gene encodes CDR1 MDHEN and CDR2 SYDVKM. CDR3 region: CASSSSLAGGRYEQYF. The CDR3 region has the DNA TGTGCCAGCAGTTCTTCCCTAGCGGGAGGCCGCTACGAGCAGTACTTC.

In this sample, this clonotype turned up once. The V gene is TRBV24-1, the J gene TRBJ2-7; TRBD2 aligns across 8 bases. The CDR3 spans 15 residues. The germline CDR1 and CDR2 sequences are KGHDR and SFDVKD. With 2 bases clipped from V and 3 bases from J, the junction kept 5 bases outside the gene matches. The CDR3 sequence is CATSDSGTSNYEQYF. CDR3 DNA: TGTGCCACCAGTGATTCTGGGACTAGTAACTACGAGCAGTACTTC.

V usage is TRBV20-1 and J usage is TRBJ1-1; D not certain. In germline, CDR1 is DFQATT, CDR2 SNEGSKA (reference sequence). V dropped 1 base and J dropped 2 bases, with 5 bases sitting between them. This CDR3 has 12 residues. CDR3 coding DNA: TGCAGTGCTAGAGCCAGTAACACTGAAGCTTTCTTT. This encodes CSARASNTEAFF.

The chain carries TRBV9 and TRBJ2-7, with D perhaps TRBD1 or TRBD2 (6 bases each). Between the trimmed V and J ends, which lost 0 bases and 5 bases, there was a span of 15 bases. The CDR3 loop spans 15 amino acids. The germline V gene has CDR1 SGDLS and CDR2 YYNGEE. The DNA of the CDR3 is TGTGCCAGCAGCGTAGGGGGGGCAGGGTTCGACGAGCAGTACTTC. Translated: CASSVGGAGFDEQYF.

This sequence joins TRBV7-9 and TRBJ1-1, with 9 nucleotides matching TRBD1. With V trimmed by 5 bases and J by 3 bases, 4 bases remained unmatched. The CDR3 length is 14 residues. The germline V gene encodes CDR1 SEHNR and CDR2 FQNEAQ (reference sequence). The CDR3 reads CASSQQGADTEAFF. CDR3 bases: TGTGCCAGCAGCCAACAGGGGGCGGACACTGAAGCTTTCTTT.

V is TRBV3-1 and J is TRBJ2-5; TRBD2 agrees at 12 bases. There are 18 residues in the CDR3. V dropped 4 bases and J dropped 6; count of bases not matched to a gene: 15. Germline assignment: CDR1 LGHDT and CDR2 YNNKEL (reference sequence). The CDR3 sequence is CASSPRSTSGRTRKTQYF. CDR3 DNA: TGTGCCAGCAGCCCCAGGTCCACTAGCGGGAGGACACGGAAGACCCAGTACTTC.

This clonotype came up once. The rearrangement joins TRBV28 to TRBJ2-5, with D tentatively TRBD1 (6 bases). With 6 bases removed from V and 5 bases from J, the gap between germline ends came to 13 bases. This CDR3 is built from 13 residues. Per germline, CDR1 MDHEN and CDR2 SYDVKM. The CDR3 DNA is TGTGCCAGCAGGAATCCAGGGGTGGAGACCCAGTACTTC. Encoded protein: CASRNPGVETQYF.

The rearrangement joins TRBV12-3 or TRBV12-4 to TRBJ2-4, with D perhaps being TRBD1 or TRBD2 (5 bases each). The CDR3 runs to 15 residues. Trimming left V 5 bases short and J 10 bases short, with 21 bases between. CDR3 bases: TGTGCCAGCAGTCTGGGGAGACAGAGCTCCCAAATTCAGTACTTC. Amino acids: CASSLGRQSSQIQYF.

The chain couples TRBV2 to TRBJ2-7; TRBD1 matches 7 bases. Looked up from germline, CDR1 is SNHLY and CDR2 is FYNNEI. Losses at the gene ends were 6 bases for V and 5 bases for J; bases not matched to a gene: 7. This CDR3 is built from 13 residues. The DNA of the CDR3 is TGTGCCAGCAGAACAGGGACAGCTAACGAGCAGTACTTC. It translates to CASRTGTANEQYF.

The chain links TRBV7-9 to TRBJ1-2, with D hard to call. This CDR3 region has 13 residues. V lost 1 base and J 4 bases, leaving 7 bases between the germline ends. Germline-derived CDR1 and CDR2 are SEHNR and FQNEAQ (reference sequence). The CDR3 bases are TGTGCCAGCAGCTTAGAACACAGCTATGGCTACACCTTC. Residues: CASSLEHSYGYTF.

The chain employs TRBV29-1 and TRBJ1-5; D gene uncertain. Germline V gives CDR1 SQVTM, CDR2 ANQGSEA. V dropped 6 bases and J dropped 10 bases, with 16 bases sitting between them. The CDR3 totals 12 residues. In DNA, the CDR3 is TGCAGCGTCCCCTCGGAGGTTGGTCCCCAGCATTTT. It encodes CSVPSEVGPQHF.

This clonotype was recorded only once. The CDR3 coding sequence is TGTGCCAGCTCGTTACTAACCAGGACAGTTAGCTCTGGGGCCAACGTCCTGACTTTC. Translating it yields CASSLLTRTVSSGANVLTF. The rearrangement joins TRBV18 to TRBJ2-6; D possibly corresponds to TRBD1 (6 bases). Germline V CDR1 and CDR2: KGHSH, LQKENI. The CDR3 totals 19 residues. V was trimmed by 6 bases and J by 0 bases, leaving 21 bases between them.

The CDR3 is CAISRSIEQYF. Here the CDR3 DNA reads TGTGCCATCAGCCGGAGTATCGAGCAGTACTTC. V and J are TRBV10-3 and TRBJ2-7; unclear D gene. Deletions cut 6 bases from V and 6 bases from J, with 9 bases between. The CDR3 has 11 residues. Germline CDR1 and CDR2: ENHRY and SYGVKD.

V gene TRBV4-1 combines with J gene TRBJ1-2; unclear D gene. V was clipped by 2 bases and J by 2 bases, with 12 bases between them. Germline V gene data show CDR1 as MGHRA and CDR2 as YSYEKL. This CDR3 is 15 amino acids long. CDR3 amino acids: CASSQTDVTNYGYTF. Written as DNA, the CDR3 is TGCGCCAGCAGCCAAACGGACGTAACAAACTATGGCTACACCTTC.

This chain connects TRBV28 to TRBJ2-3, with D maybe TRBD1 (5 bases). CDR3 length: 15 amino acids. Deletions cut 4 bases from V and 0 bases from J, with 11 bases between. Germline CDR1 reads MDHEN; CDR2 reads SYDVKM. DNA of the CDR3: TGTGCCAGCAGTTCAACAGGTCGTAGCACAGATACGCAGTATTTT. It specifies CASSSTGRSTDTQYF.

This chain joins TRBV20-1 and TRBJ2-7; TRBD2 matches 10 bases. The CDR3 covers 15 residues. Germline-derived CDR1 and CDR2 are DFQATT and SNEGSKA (reference sequence). With V trimmed by 3 bases and J by 4 bases, 9 bases remained unmatched. Written as DNA, the CDR3 is TGCAGTGCTAGTATGGGACTAGCGACTGTTTACGAGCAGTACTTC. This sequence encodes CSASMGLATVYEQYF.

V gene TRBV12-3 or TRBV12-4 combines with J gene TRBJ2-5; no firm D call. CDR3 length equals 12 residues. Trimming cost V 4 bases and J 5 bases, with 8 bases left between them. DNA of the CDR3: TGTGCCAGCAGTTCCCCCAGCGAGACCCAGTACTTC. Its translation: CASSSPSETQYF.

The table lists this clonotype with a count of one. The chain recombines TRBV4-1 with TRBJ2-5; no definite D call. With 2 bases removed from V and 2 bases from J, the gap between germline ends came to 12 bases. The germline CDR1 and CDR2 sequences are MGHRA and YSYEKL. The CDR3 consists of 15 residues. CDR3 protein: CASSQLGLPQETQYF. The CDR3 nucleotides are TGCGCCAGCAGCCAATTAGGTCTACCGCAAGAGACCCAGTACTTC.

The chain is built from TRBV29-1 and TRBJ2-1, with TRBD2 identical over 12 bases. Germline V gives CDR1 SQVTM, CDR2 ANQGSEA. V lost 0 bases, J lost 0 bases, and 6 bases stayed unmatched. The CDR3 sequence is 18 residues long. CDR3 DNA sequence: TGCAGCGTTGAAGATAGGCTAGCGGGAGGGAGCTCCTACAATGAGCAGTTCTTC. Translated: CSVEDRLAGGSSYNEQFF.

The chain has TRBV20-1 and TRBJ2-5; no definite D call. V lost 3 bases and J lost 5, with 13 bases in between. This CDR3 contains 13 residues. Germline values: CDR1 DFQATT, CDR2 SNEGSKA (reference sequence). The CDR3 bases are TGCAGTGCTAGCAGGCGGCCGAGGGAGACCCAGTACTTC. The encoded protein is CSASRRPRETQYF.

The rearrangement joins TRBV4-1 to TRBJ1-3; D possibly corresponds to TRBD1 (6 bases). Germline V gene sequence: CDR1 MGHRA, CDR2 YSYEKL. The CDR3 loop spans 16 amino acids. The germline V and J ends were trimmed by 1 base and 1 base, with 11 bases remaining between them. Here the CDR3 DNA reads TGCGCCAGCAGCCAAGGGACAGATCCATCTGGAAACACCATATATTTT. Encoded protein: CASSQGTDPSGNTIYF.

The gene calls are TRBV29-1 and TRBJ2-1; D remains unclear. Between the trimmed V and J ends, which lost 5 bases and 0 bases, there was a span of 8 bases. Germline loops: CDR1 SQVTM, CDR2 ANQGSEA. This CDR3 has 13 amino acids. The CDR3 bases are TGCAGCGTTATTGCTAGCTCCTACAATGAGCAGTTCTTC. Amino acid sequence: CSVIASSYNEQFF.

V is TRBV5-4 and J is TRBJ2-3; D might be TRBD2 (5 bases). The V end was cut by 7 bases, the J end by 0 bases, with 15 bases between. CDR1 and CDR2 (germline): SGHNT, YYREEE (reference sequence). The CDR3 contains 15 residues. DNA of the CDR3: TGTGCCAGCTCCACGGACTTAAGAAGCACAGATACGCAGTATTTT. This encodes CASSTDLRSTDTQYF. The variable domain in full, completed from reference TRBV5-4 and TRBJ2-3, reads ETGVTQSPTHLIKTRGQQVTLRCSSQSGHNTVSWYQQALGQGPQFIFQYYREEENGRGNFPPRFSGLQFPNYSSELNVNALELDDSALYLCASSTDLRSTDTQYFGPGTRLTVL.

This rearrangement joins TRBV6-2 or TRBV6-3 to TRBJ2-7; D possibly matches TRBD1 or TRBD2 (5 bases each). The germline gives CDR1 MNHEY, CDR2 SVGEGT. CDR3 length: 15 amino acids. Trimming removed 5 bases at V and 1 base at J, with 15 bases between. The CDR3 here is CASSPSGTRSYEQYF. CDR3 bases: TGTGCCAGCAGTCCCTCAGGGACCCGATCCTACGAGCAGTACTTC.

V is TRBV7-9 and J is TRBJ2-5, with a possible D match to TRBD1 (5 bases). Deletions cut 4 bases from V and 5 bases from J, with 11 bases between. Germline V gene data show CDR1 as SEHNR and CDR2 as FQNEAQ (reference sequence). The CDR3 has 13 amino acids. The CDR3 spells CASSSRGGETQYF. CDR3 nucleotide sequence: TGTGCCAGCAGCTCAAGGGGTGGCGAGACCCAGTACTTC. The variable domain in full, with the rest retrieved from reference TRBV7-9 and TRBJ2-5, is DTGVSQNPRHKITKRGQNVTFRCDPISEHNRLYWYRQTLGQGPEFLTYFQNEAQLEKSRLLSDRFSAERPKGSFSTLEIQRTEQGDSAMYLCASSSRGGETQYFGPGTRLLVL.